One and the same sample provided the 16 T cell receptor beta chains below, sequenced in a study of Ad26.COV2.S vaccination and SARS-CoV-2 variants. Produced via immunoSEQ multiplex PCR; TCRdb's table is partial and in-frame only. The data contain roughly 400,000 clones, less than 95% of them singletons. Indicated treatment: roughly 20 received Ad26.COV2.S at low or high dose, single or two shots; about 5 received placebo; per-sample allocation not given. Sampling was done on day 63 after the first vaccine or placebo injection. This sample comprised peripheral blood, obtained in a trial of Ad26.COV2.S vaccine versus placebo. These receptors came from a person between 18 and 59 years old who received the Ad26.COV2.S COVID-19 vaccine or a placebo.

V gene TRBV2 combines with J gene TRBJ2-1, with no clear D. The CDR3 contains 12 residues. Looked up from germline, CDR1 is SNHLY and CDR2 is FYNNEI. Between the trimmed V and J ends, which lost 5 bases and 4 bases, there was a span of 6 bases. In DNA form, the CDR3 reads TGTGCCAGCAGTCTGAATTACAATGAGCAGTTCTTC. Amino acid sequence: CASSLNYNEQFF.

This chain connects TRBV18 to TRBJ1-2; D gene unclear. The CDR3 spans 14 residues. Germline CDR1 is KGHSH and CDR2 is LQKENI. V gave up 3 bases and J gave up 6 bases, with 14 bases separating them. The CDR3 is CASSPIRAGDGYTF. The CDR3 region has the DNA TGTGCCAGCTCACCGATCCGCGCGGGAGATGGCTACACCTTC.

The chain carries TRBV5-1 and TRBJ2-2; D could derive from TRBD1 or TRBD2 (5 bases each). V was shortened by 1 base and J by 0 bases, with 7 bases between the two germline ends. Germline V gene sequence: CDR1 SGHRS, CDR2 YFSETQ. The CDR3 consists of 15 residues. The chain's CDR3 is CASSLQGPNTGELFF. The CDR3 coding sequence is TGCGCCAGCAGCTTGCAGGGACCGAACACCGGGGAGCTGTTTTTT.

J is TRBJ1-2 and V is TRBV6-6; D gene uncertain. The CDR3 loop spans 14 amino acids. CDR1 is MNHNY and CDR2 is SVGAGI in the germline V gene (reference sequence). The V and J ends lost 0 bases and 3 bases respectively, with 8 bases between them. CDR3 DNA: TGTGCCAGCAGTTACTCGGGCAGCTACTATGGCTACACCTTC. It specifies CASSYSGSYYGYTF.

The chain carries TRBV7-2 and TRBJ1-5, with 7 bases fitting TRBD1. Unmatched junction bases numbered 4, after V lost 5 bases and J lost 3 bases. Germline CDR1 is SGHTA and CDR2 is FQGNSA. The CDR3 totals 14 residues. The CDR3 nucleotides read TGTGCCAGCAGCAACAGGGGTTTCAATCAGCCCCAGCATTTT. Amino acids: CASSNRGFNQPQHF.

The CDR3 DNA reads TGTGCCAGCCGCAGGGAGTTGTCGGGCTACACCTTC. Its protein product is CASRRELSGYTF. This chain connects TRBV28 to TRBJ1-2; D is perhaps TRBD1 (5 bases). Germline V gene sequence: CDR1 MDHEN, CDR2 SYDVKM. V lost 8 bases and J 8 bases, leaving 15 bases between the germline ends. The CDR3 runs to 12 residues.

The gene calls are TRBV27 and TRBJ1-5; D may be TRBD1 (6 bases). V was clipped by 5 bases and J by 5 bases, with 16 bases between them. This CDR3 contains 15 residues. The germline V gene encodes CDR1 MNHEY and CDR2 SMNVEV (reference sequence). The CDR3 reads CASSPHRGPDQPQHF. DNA for the CDR3: TGTGCCAGCAGTCCCCACCGGGGGCCGGATCAGCCCCAGCATTTT.

The chain combines TRBV6-4 with TRBJ2-6, with D possibly matching TRBD1 (6 bases). In germline, CDR1 is MRHNA, CDR2 SNTAGT. With 6 bases removed from V and 2 bases from J, the gap between germline ends came to 11 bases. The CDR3 totals 15 residues. This CDR3 reads CASSLTGPGANVLTF. In nucleotides, the CDR3 is TGTGCCAGCAGCCTGACAGGTCCTGGGGCCAACGTCCTGACTTTC.

CDR3 DNA: TGTGCCAGCACCTGGCTAGCGGGGGCCGGGGAGCTGTTTTTT. Protein: CASTWLAGAGELFF. The chain uses TRBV21-1 and TRBJ2-2; the table gives TRBD2 as D, unverified against the DNA. TRBV21-1 is labeled a pseudogene. The CDR3 covers 14 residues.

V is TRBV6-2 or TRBV6-3 and J is TRBJ1-6; D remains ambiguous. CDR3 size: 15 residues. V lost 5 bases to trimming and J lost 7 bases, with 15 bases between them. CDR1 MNHEY and CDR2 SVGEGT come from the germline V gene. The DNA for the CDR3 is TGTGCCAGCAGTCGGACGGGCTTGGGGAATTCACCCCTCCACTTT. Its translation is CASSRTGLGNSPLHF.

The CDR3 loop is CASSPRDRGRANTGELFF. DNA of the CDR3: TGTGCCAGCAGTCCCCGGGACAGGGGACGCGCGAACACCGGGGAGCTGTTTTTT. V is TRBV6-6 and J is TRBJ2-2, with 10 positions matching TRBD1. V trimming: 5 bases; J trimming: 0 bases; junction bases outside the gene matches: 9. This CDR3 is 18 amino acids long. CDR1 is MNHNY, CDR2 SVGAGI, per germline (reference sequence).

The chain is built from TRBV18 and TRBJ2-7; possible D gene TRBD1, 6 bases. The germline V gene encodes CDR1 KGHSH and CDR2 LQKENI. V lost 3 bases, J lost 3 bases, and 12 bases lay in between. CDR3 length equals 14 residues. CDR3 coding DNA: TGTGCCAGCTCACCGACAAGACAGGTCTACGAGCAGTACTTC. This translates into CASSPTRQVYEQYF.

The chain is built from TRBV5-1 and TRBJ1-4; 10 positions agree with TRBD1. Trimming at V came to 3 bases and at J to 8 bases, leaving 7 bases not matched to a gene. CDR1 is SGHRS and CDR2 is YFSETQ in the germline V gene. This CDR3 has 15 residues. The CDR3 sequence is CASSSSGTGEEKLFF. The CDR3 DNA follows: TGCGCCAGCAGCTCGTCCGGGACAGGGGAAGAAAAACTGTTTTTT.

This chain uses TRBV7-2 with TRBJ2-5, with 14 bases matching TRBD2. With 2 bases clipped from V and 2 bases from J, the junction kept 7 bases outside the gene matches. CDR1 SGHTA and CDR2 FQGNSA come from the germline V gene. There are 18 residues in the CDR3. In DNA form, the CDR3 reads TGTGCCAGCAGCTTATCTGGGACTAGCGGGAGTAGGCAAGAGACCCAGTACTTC. Amino acid sequence: CASSLSGTSGSRQETQYF.

The rearrangement links TRBV6-2 or TRBV6-3 to TRBJ1-2; D is perhaps TRBD1 (6 bases). Trimming removed 2 bases from V and 6 bases from J, with 10 bases in between. The germline V gene has CDR1 MNHEY and CDR2 SVGEGT. The CDR3 is 13 residues long. DNA of the CDR3: TGTGCCAGCAGTTACGAGGGGGAGAATGGCTACACCTTC. Its protein is CASSYEGENGYTF.

This sequence joins TRBV5-6 and TRBJ2-3; TRBD2 agrees at 14 bases. This CDR3 has 15 residues. V was clipped by 3 bases and J by 8 bases; unmatched bases: 5. Germline CDR1 reads SGHDT; CDR2 reads YYEEEE. The CDR3, as DNA: TGTGCCAGCAGCTCCCTGACTAGCGGGAGGGGTACGCAGTATTTT. Amino acid sequence: CASSSLTSGRGTQYF.